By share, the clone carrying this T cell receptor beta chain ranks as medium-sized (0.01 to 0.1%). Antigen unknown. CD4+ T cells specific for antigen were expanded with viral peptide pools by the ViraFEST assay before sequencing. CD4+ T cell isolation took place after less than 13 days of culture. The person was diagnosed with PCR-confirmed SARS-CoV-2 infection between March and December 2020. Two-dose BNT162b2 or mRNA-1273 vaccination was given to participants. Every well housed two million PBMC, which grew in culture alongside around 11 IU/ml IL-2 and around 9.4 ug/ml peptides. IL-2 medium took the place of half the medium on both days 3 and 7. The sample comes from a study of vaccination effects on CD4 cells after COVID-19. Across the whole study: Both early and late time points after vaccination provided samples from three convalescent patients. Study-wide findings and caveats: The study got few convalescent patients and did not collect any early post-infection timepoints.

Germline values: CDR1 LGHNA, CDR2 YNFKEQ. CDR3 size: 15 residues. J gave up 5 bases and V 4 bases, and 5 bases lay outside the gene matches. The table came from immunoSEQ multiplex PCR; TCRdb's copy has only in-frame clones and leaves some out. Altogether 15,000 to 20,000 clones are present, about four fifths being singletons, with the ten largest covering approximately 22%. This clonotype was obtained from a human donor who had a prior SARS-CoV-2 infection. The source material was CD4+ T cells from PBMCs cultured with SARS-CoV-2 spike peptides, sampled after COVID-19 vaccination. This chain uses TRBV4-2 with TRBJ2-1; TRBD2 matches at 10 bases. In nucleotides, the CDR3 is TGTGCCAGCAGCCCCGGGCTAGCGGGGGACAATGAGCAGTTCTTC. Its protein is CASSPGLAGDNEQFF.